The 30 T cell receptor beta chains given below trace back to one sample, sequenced in a study of T cells in Graves' hyperthyroidism and ophthalmopathy. The investigators amplified TCR beta CDR3 regions from RNA transcripts. A first-round RT-PCR of the TCR CDR3 used the HTBI primer set. TCRdb passed the multiplex PCR reads through MiXCR, listing each CDR3 protein once. The sample yields a few hundred thousand distinct CDR3 sequences, about a sixth seen once. The material sequenced was blood. The receptors here all came from a man aged 40-49 years with Graves' hyperthyroidism.

About this clonotype: Germline and junction disagree at one end, which may indicate a read error. The rearrangement uses TRBV19 and TRBJ2-7; 8 nucleotides match TRBD1. Looked up from germline, CDR1 is LNHDA and CDR2 is SQIVND (reference sequence). CDR3 length equals 14 residues. The CDR3 DNA is TGTGCCAGTAGCTTGGACAGGGTTTTCGACGAGCGGTACTTC. Translating gives CASSLDRVFDERYF.

This clonotype was recorded at least ten times. The chain employs TRBV20-1 and TRBJ2-3; TRBD2 matches at 8 bases. The CDR3 covers 13 residues. Germline CDR1 reads DFQATT; CDR2 reads SNEGSKA (reference sequence). J gave up 6 bases and V 3 bases, and 5 bases lay outside the gene matches. The CDR3 reads CSASGPGGDTQYF. The CDR3 DNA is TGCAGTGCTAGTGGTCCGGGAGGGGATACGCAGTATTTT.

This clonotype was recorded a few times. The chain joins TRBV6-1 to TRBJ1-2; possible D gene TRBD1, 5 bases. Germline lookup yields CDR1 MNHNS and CDR2 SASEGT. The CDR3 spans 13 residues. With 7 bases removed from V and 5 bases from J, the gap between germline ends came to 14 bases. The CDR3 here is CASTRDWEYGYTF. The CDR3 DNA follows: TGTGCCAGCACCCGGGACTGGGAGTATGGCTACACCTTC.

Concerning this clonotype itself: A much larger clone differs from this one at a single base, so this may be a read error. This chain links TRBV2 with TRBJ1-2, with TRBD1 identical over 10 bases. Germline CDR1 reads SNHLY; CDR2 reads FYNNEI. Losses at the gene ends were 7 bases for V and 7 bases for J; bases not matched to a gene: 6. CDR3 length: 13 residues. In nucleotides, the CDR3 is TGTGCCAGCATGGGGACAGGGGCGGGTGGCTACACCTTC. Its protein is CASMGTGAGGYTF.

Only one count was recorded for this clonotype. This may arise from a read error, as a much more abundant clone is one base away. The V call is TRBV15, the J call TRBJ2-5; D tentatively fits TRBD1 or TRBD2 (5 bases each). CDR1 LNHNV and CDR2 YYDKDF come from the germline V gene (reference sequence). CDR3 length equals 17 residues. Trimming cost V 5 bases and J 1 base, with 20 bases left between them. CDR3 nucleotides: TGTGCCACCAGCGGACCTGGGACCGTGGGGCCCCAAGAGACCCAGTACTTC. It translates to CATSGPGTVGPQETQYF.

The sample holds many counts of this clonotype. The V and J genes are TRBV30 and TRBJ2-3; D gene unclear. This CDR3 contains 11 residues. V was shortened by 3 bases and J by 9 bases, with 10 bases between the two germline ends. The germline V gene has CDR1 GTSNPN and CDR2 SVGIG (reference sequence). The CDR3 DNA reads as TGTGCCTGGAGCAGACAAGGGACGCAGTATTTT. Its protein is CAWSRQGTQYF.

The J gene is TRBJ2-5, the V gene TRBV7-2; D may be TRBD2 (5 bases). This CDR3 is built from 16 residues. Trimming removed 0 bases at V and 0 bases at J, with 11 bases between. Germline CDR1 is SGHTA and CDR2 is FQGNSA. The CDR3 spells CASSLAEGGDQETQYF. DNA of the CDR3: TGTGCCAGCAGCTTAGCCGAGGGCGGAGACCAAGAGACCCAGTACTTC.

The J gene is TRBJ2-2, the V gene TRBV7-3; 7 bases line up with TRBD1. Losses at the gene ends were 5 bases for V and 0 bases for J; bases not matched to a gene: 6. Per the germline V gene, CDR1 is SGHTA and CDR2 is FQGTGA. The CDR3 is 16 residues long. As DNA, the CDR3 is TGTGCCAGCAGCCGAACCGGGACAGCGAACACCGGGGAGCTGTTTTTT. Translating gives CASSRTGTANTGELFF.

Many counts were recorded for this clonotype. The chain uses TRBV7-9 and TRBJ2-1; a weak D match, TRBD2 (5 bases). Trimming left V 2 bases short and J 0 bases short, with 5 bases between. This CDR3 has 14 amino acids. Germline loops: CDR1 SEHNR, CDR2 FQNEAQ (reference sequence). CDR3 loop: CASSLTSSYNEQFF. CDR3 nucleotide sequence: TGTGCCAGCAGCTTAACTAGCTCCTACAATGAGCAGTTCTTC.

V gene TRBV19 combines with J gene TRBJ2-2, with TRBD1 matching over 10 bases. This CDR3 is 14 amino acids long. Germline lookup yields CDR1 LNHDA and CDR2 SQIVND (reference sequence). With V trimmed by 3 bases and J by 5 bases, 0 bases remained unmatched. The CDR3 DNA reads as TGTGCCAGTAGTATGGACAGGGGGACCGGGGAGCTGTTTTTT. Translation gives CASSMDRGTGELFF.

V gene TRBV7-3 combines with J gene TRBJ2-3; 11 bases fit TRBD2. The CDR3 totals 17 residues. The V gene's germline CDR1 is SGHTA and CDR2 FQGTGA. V trimming: 5 bases; J trimming: 0 bases; junction bases outside the gene matches: 7. The CDR3 loop is CASSRLAGTDSTDTQYF. CDR3 nucleotide sequence: TGTGCCAGCAGCCGACTAGCGGGGACAGATAGCACAGATACGCAGTATTTT. Drawing the rest from reference TRBV7-3 and TRBJ2-3, the complete variable domain is GAGVSQTPSNKVTEKGKYVELRCDPISGHTALYWYRQSLGQGPEFLIYFQGTGAADDSGLPNDRFFAVRPEGSVSTLKIQRTERGDSAVYLCASSRLAGTDSTDTQYFGPGTRLTVL.

This clonotype was counted at least ten times. CDR3 bases: TGCAGTGCTCCACACAACGGGTTAGCGGGTATCGAGCAGTTCTTC. Protein product: CSAPHNGLAGIEQFF. V is TRBV20-1 and J is TRBJ2-1, with 7 bases lining up with TRBD2. The CDR3 consists of 15 residues. The V gene's germline CDR1 is DFQATT and CDR2 SNEGSKA (reference sequence). J gave up 10 bases and V 5 bases, and 17 bases lay outside the gene matches.

This clonotype was found a few times. V is TRBV29-1 and J is TRBJ2-5; 7 bases map to TRBD1. The CDR3 has 14 amino acids. The V segment lost 4 bases and the J segment 3 bases; nucleotides outside the gene matches: 8. Germline CDR1 is SQVTM and CDR2 is ANQGSEA. In DNA, the CDR3 is TGCAGCGTTGGCCGGACAGGACAGGAAGAGACCCAGTACTTC. It encodes CSVGRTGQEETQYF.

This clonotype was seen ten or more times. The chain uses TRBV12-5 and TRBJ1-1, with D uncertain. Germline V lookup: CDR1 LGHNT, CDR2 FRNRAP. Trimming cost V 7 bases and J 3 bases, with 12 bases left between them. This CDR3 contains 13 residues. The chain's CDR3 is CASALLHDTEAFF. The CDR3 bases are TGTGCTAGTGCCCTTTTACACGACACTGAAGCTTTCTTT.

Ten or more counts support this clonotype. The chain employs TRBV7-2 and TRBJ2-3, with D tentatively TRBD1 or TRBD2 (6 bases each). The ends were cut back, 5 bases at V and 1 base at J, with 19 bases in the middle. In germline, CDR1 is SGHTA, CDR2 FQGNSA. This CDR3 has 17 amino acids. As DNA, the CDR3 is TGTGCCAGCAGCCAGGGGCGGACTACCTGGGGCACAGATACGCAGTATTTT. The encoded protein is CASSQGRTTWGTDTQYF.

This clonotype was counted many times. The CDR3 DNA follows: TGTGCCAGCAGCCCCACCAGGGGGCTGGAGACCCAGTACTTC. Its translation is CASSPTRGLETQYF. The gene calls are TRBV3-1 and TRBJ2-5; 8 bases match TRBD1. With 4 bases clipped from V and 5 bases from J, the junction kept 6 bases outside the gene matches. Germline-derived CDR1 and CDR2 are LGHDT and YNNKEL (reference sequence). The CDR3 contains 14 residues.

This clonotype was seen many times. The genes are TRBV7-9 and TRBJ2-7; TRBD1 matches 12 bases. Per the germline V gene, CDR1 is SEHNR and CDR2 is FQNEAQ (reference sequence). The CDR3 is 15 residues long. V lost 5 bases, J lost 5 bases, and 7 bases stayed unmatched. As DNA, the CDR3 is TGTGCCAGCAGCCCCCGGGACAGGGGGCTGAACGAGCAGTACTTC. Translated, it gives CASSPRDRGLNEQYF. The full variable domain, in which reference TRBV7-9 and TRBJ2-7 provide the parts outside the CDR3, is DTGVSQNPRHKITKRGQNVTFRCDPISEHNRLYWYRQTLGQGPEFLTYFQNEAQLEKSRLLSDRFSAERPKGSFSTLEIQRTEQGDSAMYLCASSPRDRGLNEQYFGPGTRLTVT.

This clonotype occurred many times. The chain employs TRBV10-3 and TRBJ2-3; D unclear. The CDR3 runs to 11 residues. CDR1 and CDR2 (germline): ENHRY, SYGVKD. V was pared by 3 bases and J by 2 bases, with 0 bases between. CDR3 nucleotides: TGTGCCATCAGTGACACAGATACGCAGTATTTT. Translating it yields CAISDTDTQYF.

This clonotype was seen ten or more times. The V call is TRBV5-1, the J call TRBJ2-7, with D possibly matching TRBD2 (5 bases). The germline V gene has CDR1 SGHRS and CDR2 YFSETQ. The CDR3 totals 14 residues. With 2 bases removed from V and 0 bases from J, the gap between germline ends came to 9 bases. CDR3 DNA sequence: TGCGCCAGCAGCTTTACCGGGATCTCCTACGAGCAGTACTTC. The encoded protein is CASSFTGISYEQYF.

This clonotype was detected a few times. CDR3 in DNA: TGTGCCAGCAGCTTGGGGCAGGCCGGCAATCAGCCCCAGCATTTT. It translates to CASSLGQAGNQPQHF. The chain employs TRBV5-8 and TRBJ1-5; D remains unclear. The germline V and J ends were trimmed by 0 bases and 2 bases, with 9 bases remaining between them. The length of the CDR3 is 15 residues. Germline V lookup: CDR1 SGHTS, CDR2 YDEGEE.

To note about this clonotype: This may arise from a read error, as a much more abundant clone is one base away. This sequence joins TRBV5-6 and TRBJ2-1; TRBD1 might be the D (6 bases). CDR1 SGHDT and CDR2 YYEEEE come from the germline V gene. This CDR3 has 16 amino acids. The DNA for the CDR3 is TGTGCCAGCAGCTTGGGGGGCAGGGGCACATACAATGGGCAGTTCTTC. Translation gives CASSLGGRGTYNGQFF.

This clonotype was picked up many times. The chain carries TRBV18 and TRBJ2-3, with TRBD2 identical over 8 bases. Germline V gives CDR1 KGHSH, CDR2 LQKENI. Germline trimming cut 3 bases from V and 4 bases from J; bases unmatched to any gene: 0. This CDR3 has 13 amino acids. CDR3 sequence: CASSPGLADTQYF. The CDR3 region has the DNA TGTGCCAGCTCACCGGGACTAGCAGATACGCAGTATTTT.

The J gene is TRBJ1-5, the V gene TRBV4-2, with D unresolved. Trimming cost V 4 bases and J 9 bases, with 16 bases left between them. The length of the CDR3 is 14 residues. Germline CDR1 reads LGHNA; CDR2 reads YNFKEQ. The CDR3 DNA follows: TGTGCCAGCAGCCGACGGGTCATTGAGTGGCCCCAGCATTTT. This encodes CASSRRVIEWPQHF.

The V and J genes are TRBV27 and TRBJ1-1; D may be TRBD1 (5 bases). Germline V CDR1 and CDR2: MNHEY, SMNVEV (reference sequence). This CDR3 has 14 residues. V dropped 3 bases and J dropped 1 base, with 9 bases sitting between them. The CDR3: CASSFRVPNTEAFF. The CDR3 DNA is TGTGCCAGCAGTTTCAGGGTTCCGAACACTGAAGCTTTCTTT.

This clonotype was recorded at least ten times. The chain is built from TRBV3-1 and TRBJ1-4; 7 nucleotides line up with TRBD1. Germline-derived CDR1 and CDR2 are LGHDT and YNNKEL (reference sequence). V trimming: 0 bases; J trimming: 5 bases; junction bases outside the gene matches: 6. The length of the CDR3 is 16 residues. The CDR3 region is CASSQDWGTENEKLFF. The CDR3 DNA reads as TGTGCCAGCAGCCAAGATTGGGGGACAGAGAATGAAAAACTGTTTTTT.

The chain joins TRBV7-8 to TRBJ2-1; 13 bases are a match to TRBD2. CDR3 size: 19 residues. Unmatched junction bases numbered 13, after V lost 1 base and J lost 7 bases. Germline CDR1 is SGHVS and CDR2 is FQNEAQ. The CDR3 bases are TGTGCCAGCAGCTTAGTACTAGCGGGAGGGCCAGTGGTCCTGAATGAGCAGTTCTTC. Protein sequence: CASSLVLAGGPVVLNEQFF.

Ten or more counts support this clonotype. The chain employs TRBV30 and TRBJ1-1, with TRBD1 identical over 7 bases. This CDR3 spans 13 amino acids. CDR1 and CDR2 from the germline V gene are GTSNPN and SVGIG (reference sequence). V shed 4 bases and J 0 bases; nucleotides not matched to a gene: 2. In nucleotides, the CDR3 is TGTGCCTGGATGGGACAGATGAACACTGAAGCTTTCTTT. Translation: CAWMGQMNTEAFF.

This chain uses TRBV5-1 with TRBJ1-1; D uncertain. The CDR3 covers 14 residues. Germline loops: CDR1 SGHRS, CDR2 YFSETQ. V was clipped by 10 bases and J by 1 base, with 17 bases between them. The DNA of the CDR3 is TGCGCCGGCTCGGCCTGGGCGCAGAACACTGAAGCTTTCTTT. It encodes CAGSAWAQNTEAFF.

This clonotype occurred many times. This rearrangement joins TRBV11-2 to TRBJ2-7, with 8 bases aligning to TRBD1. Germline CDR1 SGHAT, CDR2 FQNNGV. After removal of 3 bases from V and 2 bases from J, the junction contained 9 bases not matched to a gene. This CDR3 contains 16 residues. CDR3 residues: CASSFTKGQVPYEQYF. CDR3 nucleotides: TGTGCCAGCAGCTTTACTAAGGGACAGGTCCCCTACGAGCAGTACTTC.

This clonotype was observed a handful of times. The chain has TRBV27 and TRBJ2-7; D remains ambiguous. Germline CDR1 and CDR2: MNHEY and SMNVEV (reference sequence). The CDR3 has 14 amino acids. V dropped 2 bases and J dropped 3 bases, with 11 bases sitting between them. As DNA, the CDR3 is TGTGCCAGCAGTTTAACCGGGTGGGGCTACGAGCAGTACTTC. It is translated as CASSLTGWGYEQYF.